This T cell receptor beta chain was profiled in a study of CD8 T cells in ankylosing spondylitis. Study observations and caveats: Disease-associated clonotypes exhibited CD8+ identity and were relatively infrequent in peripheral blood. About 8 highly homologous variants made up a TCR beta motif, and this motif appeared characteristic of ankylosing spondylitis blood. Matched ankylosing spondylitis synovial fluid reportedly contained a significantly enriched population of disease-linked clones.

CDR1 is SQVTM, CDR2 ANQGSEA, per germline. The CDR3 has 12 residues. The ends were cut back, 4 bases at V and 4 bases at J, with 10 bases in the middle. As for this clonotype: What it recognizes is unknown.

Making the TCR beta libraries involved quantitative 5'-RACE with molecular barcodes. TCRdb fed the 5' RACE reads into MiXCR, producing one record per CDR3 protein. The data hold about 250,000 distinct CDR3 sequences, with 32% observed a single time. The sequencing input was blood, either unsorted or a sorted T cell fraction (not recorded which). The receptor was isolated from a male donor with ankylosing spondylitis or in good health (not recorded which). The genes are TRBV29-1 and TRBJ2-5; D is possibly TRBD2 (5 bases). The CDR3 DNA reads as TGCAGCGTTGTCGGGGTTTCAGAGACCCAGTACTTC. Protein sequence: CSVVGVSETQYF.